Listed below are T cell receptor beta chains from one sample, sequenced in a study of blood T cells in healthy people across ages. TCRdb re-called the 5' RACE reads through MiXCR, storing one row per CDR3 protein. The data contain about a million distinct CDR3 sequences, under 50% of them singletons. Sequenced material: blood. These TCRs come from a man aged 25 to 40 in good health. CDR3s include the opening cysteine and the closing phenylalanine or tryptophan.

CDR3 protein	V gene	J gene
CASRLDRENTEAFF	TRBV7-3	TRBJ1-1
CASTPSGGITYEQYF	TRBV28	-
CSGVVGTTKNIQYF	TRBV20-1	-
CASTPAGTANVLTF	TRBV28	TRBJ2-6
CSAAQGASNQPQHF	TRBV20-1	TRBJ1-5
CSARVGRQTDTQYF	TRBV20-1	TRBJ2-3
CASSLEGEGLMNTEAFF	TRBV11-2	TRBJ1-1
CASSFQSVSYNSPLHF	TRBV6-5	TRBJ1-6
CASSPSAGGYDEQFF	TRBV6-2/TRBV6-3	TRBJ2-1
CASSLGRVGEQYF	TRBV27	TRBJ2-7
CASSAGGRYIQYF	TRBV7-8	TRBJ2-4
CSARDLEAGRPSYEQYF	TRBV20-1	TRBJ2-7
CASSGTTAYEQYF	TRBV7-2	TRBJ2-7
CASSLALAVYQETQYF	TRBV7-8	TRBJ2-5
CASTLQGSPYEQYF	TRBV12-3/TRBV12-4	TRBJ2-7
CASSVGTGHRNTEAFF	TRBV7-2	TRBJ1-1
CASSPSPGDNEQFF	TRBV7-3	TRBJ2-1
CASSLPGYLYEQYF	TRBV11-3	TRBJ2-7
CASSPRGGGTDTQYF	TRBV28	TRBJ2-3
CASSPGWSSYNEQFF	TRBV11-2	TRBJ2-1
CATDRTGNYGYTF	TRBV28	TRBJ1-2
CASSLKTGDLAKNIQYF	TRBV5-6	TRBJ2-4
CASSNQINRVSYEQYF	TRBV11-2	TRBJ2-7
CASSPTGTGSRETQYF	TRBV7-9	TRBJ2-5
CASSYPLGQRGYNEQFF	TRBV6-2/TRBV6-3	TRBJ2-1
CASSQDGGQLAGYTF	TRBV4-1	TRBJ1-2
CSASGPNKIHSYNEQFF	TRBV20-1	TRBJ2-1
CASSLQTGTNYGYTF	TRBV7-2	TRBJ1-2
CASSEYATSRNEQFF	TRBV25-1	TRBJ2-1
CASSLGQNTDTQYF	TRBV13	TRBJ2-3
CASSQRGVSTDTQYF	TRBV4-2	TRBJ2-3
CASLGGGRYNEQFF	TRBV2	TRBJ2-1
CSASPGASSYEQYF	TRBV20-1	TRBJ2-7
CASRGLDYGYTF	TRBV12-3/TRBV12-4	TRBJ1-2
CATRGDVHTGELFF	TRBV24-1	TRBJ2-2
CATSRDRVSGANVLTF	TRBV27	TRBJ2-6
CASSTTAGKNEQYF	TRBV18	TRBJ2-7
CSARDFLPDSNYGYTF	TRBV20-1	TRBJ1-2
CASQPTGTYNEQFF	TRBV3-1	TRBJ2-1
CASSLGTGKTYNSPLHF	TRBV5-6	TRBJ1-6
CASSDMETQYF	TRBV5-1	TRBJ2-5
CASSLTGTGPEGVGSPLHF	TRBV4-2	TRBJ1-6
CASSTLADYEQYF	TRBV5-6	TRBJ2-7
CASSFALAGYNEQFF	TRBV7-9	TRBJ2-1
CSASPADSYEQYF	TRBV20-1	TRBJ2-7
CASSRAGVDPPLHF	TRBV12-3/TRBV12-4	TRBJ1-6
CSVSRGEADTQYF	TRBV29-1	TRBJ2-3
CASVRGGLTDTQYF	TRBV6-1	TRBJ2-3
CSVEELAGTNTNYGYTF	TRBV29-1	TRBJ1-2
CAWTREAWYGYTF	TRBV30	TRBJ1-2
CASSLAGVFTDTQYF	TRBV12-3/TRBV12-4	TRBJ2-3
CASSDRGLETQYF	TRBV2	TRBJ2-5
CASSQGGISVSEQYF	TRBV3-1	TRBJ2-7
CSALGLAGYTF	TRBV20-1	TRBJ1-2